This TCR beta chain originates from a study of sequential checkpoint blockade in melanoma. The treatment here: randomized to nivolumab then ipilimumab (arm A) or the reverse (arm B). CDR1 and CDR2 (germline): MNHGY, SAAAGT. The CDR3 is 16 residues long. Trimming removed 4 bases from V and 7 bases from J; junction bases left unmatched: 13. Profiled with immunoSEQ multiplex PCR; TCRdb holds only in-frame clones, not every one. This table has about 12,000 clones, approximately 25% appearing once. The specimen comprised tumor tissue (inferred from file names), sampled from a patient given nivolumab and ipilimumab in sequence. The chain uses TRBV6-8 and TRBJ2-4; the match to TRBD2 covers 7 bases. The receptor comes from a human donor with melanoma. The chain's CDR3 is CASSSRIESGENIQYF. The CDR3 DNA sequence: TGTGCCAGCAGTTCTCGGATCGAAAGCGGGGAGAACATTCAGTACTTC.